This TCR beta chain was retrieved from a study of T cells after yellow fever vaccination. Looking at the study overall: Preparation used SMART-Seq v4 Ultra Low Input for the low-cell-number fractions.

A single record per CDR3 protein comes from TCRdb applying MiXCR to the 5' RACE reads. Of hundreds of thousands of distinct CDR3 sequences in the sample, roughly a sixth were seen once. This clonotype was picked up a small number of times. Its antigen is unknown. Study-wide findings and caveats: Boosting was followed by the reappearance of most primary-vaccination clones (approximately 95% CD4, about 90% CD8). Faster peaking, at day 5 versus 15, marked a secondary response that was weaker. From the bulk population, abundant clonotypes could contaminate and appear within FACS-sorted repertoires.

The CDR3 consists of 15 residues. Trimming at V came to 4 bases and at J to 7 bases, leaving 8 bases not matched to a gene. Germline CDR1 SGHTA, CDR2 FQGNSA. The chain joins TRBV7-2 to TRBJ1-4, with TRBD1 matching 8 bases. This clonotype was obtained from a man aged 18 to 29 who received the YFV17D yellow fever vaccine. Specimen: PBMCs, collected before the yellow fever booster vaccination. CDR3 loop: CASSSRTGSSEKLFF. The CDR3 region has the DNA TGTGCCAGCAGCTCCCGGACAGGGTCGAGTGAAAAACTGTTTTTT. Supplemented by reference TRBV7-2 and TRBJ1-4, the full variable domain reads GAGVSQSPSNKVTEKGKDVELRCDPISGHTALYWYRQSLGQGLEFLIYFQGNSAPDKSGLPSDRFSAERTGGSVSTLTIQRTQQEDSAVYLCASSSRTGSSEKLFFGSGTQLSVL.